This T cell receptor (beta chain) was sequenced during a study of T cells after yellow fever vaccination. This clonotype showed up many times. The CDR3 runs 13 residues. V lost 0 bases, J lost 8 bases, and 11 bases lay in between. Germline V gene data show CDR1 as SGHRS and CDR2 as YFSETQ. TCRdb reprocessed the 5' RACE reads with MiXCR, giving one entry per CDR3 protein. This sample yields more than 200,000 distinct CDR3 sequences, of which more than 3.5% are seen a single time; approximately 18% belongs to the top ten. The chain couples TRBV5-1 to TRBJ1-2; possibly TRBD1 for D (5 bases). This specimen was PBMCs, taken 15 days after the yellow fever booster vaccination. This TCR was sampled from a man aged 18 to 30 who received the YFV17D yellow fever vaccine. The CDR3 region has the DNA TGCGCCAGCAGCTTGGCGCCGACAGAGGGCTACACCTTC. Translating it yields CASSLAPTEGYTF.